The 28 T cell receptor beta chains presented below share a single source sample, sequenced in a study of blood T cell repertoires in COVID-19. TCRdb's copy holds only in-frame clones and misses some; the assay was immunoSEQ multiplex PCR. The sample includes tens of thousands of clones, approximately 86% seen only once; the top ten take nearly 7.5%. Sequencing used peripheral blood. These receptors were collected from a human donor with active COVID-19. The donor label of this sample is uncertain.

The chain uses TRBV5-6 and TRBJ1-2; 9 bases are shared with TRBD1. CDR1 SGHDT and CDR2 YYEEEE come from the germline V gene. Trimming at V came to 4 bases and at J to 8 bases, leaving 6 bases not matched to a gene. CDR3 length: 13 amino acids. The CDR3 DNA sequence: TGTGCCAGCAGCCCGGGACAGGGAAGGGGCTACACCTTC. It specifies CASSPGQGRGYTF. Combining the CDR3 with reference TRBV5-6 and TRBJ1-2 gives the whole variable domain DAGVTQSPTHLIKTRGQQVTLRCSPKSGHDTVSWYQQALGQGPQFIFQYYEEEERQRGNFPDRFSGHQFPNYSSELNVNALLLGDSALYLCASSPGQGRGYTFGSGTRLTVV.

This clone was seen a single time. V and J are TRBV5-4 and TRBJ2-1, with 9 bases fitting TRBD1. The CDR3 consists of 15 residues. Unmatched junction bases numbered 5, after V lost 4 bases and J lost 3 bases. CDR1 SGHNT and CDR2 YYREEE come from the germline V gene (reference sequence). The CDR3 loop is CASSEGQGGYNEQFF. As DNA, the CDR3 is TGTGCCAGCAGCGAGGGACAGGGAGGCTACAATGAGCAGTTCTTC. The full variable domain, rest sourced from reference TRBV5-4 and TRBJ2-1, is ETGVTQSPTHLIKTRGQQVTLRCSSQSGHNTVSWYQQALGQGPQFIFQYYREEENGRGNFPPRFSGLQFPNYSSELNVNALELDDSALYLCASSEGQGGYNEQFFGPGTRLTVL.

The V call is TRBV4-2, the J call TRBJ1-4, with a weak D call TRBD1 (5 bases). Trimming left V 0 bases short and J 8 bases short, with 13 bases between. This CDR3 contains 15 residues. The V gene's germline CDR1 is LGHNA and CDR2 YNFKEQ. CDR3 amino acids: CASSQEGEYYEKLFF. The CDR3 DNA sequence: TGTGCCAGCAGCCAAGAAGGGGAATACTACGAAAAACTGTTTTTT.

The rearrangement joins TRBV27 to TRBJ2-4; D uncertain. V lost 7 bases to trimming and J lost 0 bases, with 16 bases between them. This CDR3 has 16 amino acids. Germline CDR1 is MNHEY and CDR2 is SMNVEV (reference sequence). The chain's CDR3 is CASTALILLAKNIQYF. As DNA, the CDR3 is TGTGCCAGCACCGCACTAATCTTGCTAGCCAAAAACATTCAGTACTTC.

The J gene is TRBJ1-2, the V gene TRBV2, with TRBD1 as a possible D gene (5 bases). Germline loops: CDR1 SNHLY, CDR2 FYNNEI. Trimming removed 7 bases at V and 6 bases at J, with 15 bases between. The CDR3 runs 13 residues. The CDR3 loop reads CASNGAGYNGYTF. Here the CDR3 DNA reads TGTGCCAGCAATGGGGCAGGGTACAATGGCTACACCTTC. Based on the CDR3 plus reference TRBV2 and TRBJ1-2, the full variable domain is EPEVTQTPSHQVTQMGQEVILRCVPISNHLYFYWYRQILGQKVEFLVSFYNNEISEKSEIFDDQFSVERPDGSNFTLKIRSTKLEDSAMYFCASNGAGYNGYTFGSGTRLTVV.

This clone was counted a single time. The V gene is TRBV29-1, the J gene TRBJ2-7; no firm D call. This CDR3 has 13 amino acids. CDR1 and CDR2 from the germline V gene are SQVTM and ANQGSEA. Trimming pared 3 bases from V and 3 bases from J, leaving 12 bases between. The CDR3, as DNA: TGCAGCGTTGATACAGACAATGGCTACGAGCAGTACTTC. Amino acids: CSVDTDNGYEQYF.

This clone has just one count. The chain couples TRBV14 to TRBJ1-2; D call uncertain. Per the germline V gene, CDR1 is SGHDN and CDR2 is FVKESK. This CDR3 is 13 amino acids long. V was trimmed by 5 bases and J by 8 bases, leaving 15 bases between them. Written as DNA, the CDR3 is TGTGCCAGCAGCGAAGGGAGCAGAGGCGGCTACACCTTC. Its translation: CASSEGSRGGYTF.

The genes are TRBV10-3 and TRBJ1-5; D unclear. Trimming left V 0 bases short and J 3 bases short, with 9 bases between. Germline assignment: CDR1 ENHRY and CDR2 SYGVKD. CDR3 length: 15 residues. CDR3 loop: CAISESAAPNQPQHF. For the CDR3, the DNA is TGTGCCATCAGTGAGTCGGCAGCGCCCAATCAGCCCCAGCATTTT.

The CDR3, as DNA: TGTGCCACCTCCCTGGGACAGGGGGCTTCGATCTATGGCTACACCTTC. Translated: CATSLGQGASIYGYTF. The V call is TRBV15, the J call TRBJ1-2, with 12 bases that match TRBD1. Per the germline V gene, CDR1 is LNHNV and CDR2 is YYDKDF (reference sequence). V was pared by 8 bases and J by 4 bases, with 11 bases of the junction left unmatched. The CDR3 loop spans 16 amino acids.

The rearrangement joins TRBV10-3 to TRBJ2-7, with TRBD1 matching over 10 bases. V dropped 4 bases and J dropped 6; count of bases not matched to a gene: 6. Germline values: CDR1 ENHRY, CDR2 SYGVKD. This CDR3 has 14 amino acids. In DNA, the CDR3 is TGTGCCATCAGTGGACAGGGGGCATCGGGCGAGCAGTACTTC. It encodes CAISGQGASGEQYF.

This chain connects TRBV15 to TRBJ2-7; 9 bases match TRBD2. Germline loops: CDR1 LNHNV, CDR2 YYDKDF (reference sequence). The length of the CDR3 is 16 residues. V gave up 1 base and J gave up 4 bases; unmatched junction bases: 8. The CDR3 nucleotides are TGTGCCACCAGCAGAGGCGGGAGGGGCTTCAATTACGAGCAGTACTTC. It encodes CATSRGGRGFNYEQYF.

Here the CDR3 reads CASSVDPHPTNEKLFF. The CDR3 bases are TGTGCCAGCAGCGTAGATCCACACCCAACTAATGAAAAACTGTTTTTT. This chain joins TRBV9 and TRBJ1-4; unclear D gene. CDR3 size: 16 residues. V was shortened by 0 bases and J by 0 bases, with 9 bases between the two germline ends. Germline V gene data show CDR1 as SGDLS and CDR2 as YYNGEE.

The gene calls are TRBV7-8 and TRBJ1-3; 10 bases map to TRBD1. J was trimmed by 8 bases and V by 1 base; bases with no gene match: 8. Germline CDR1 reads SGHVS; CDR2 reads FQNEAQ. The CDR3 loop spans 16 amino acids. The CDR3 loop reads CASSLGGQGKVDTIYF. CDR3 DNA sequence: TGTGCCAGCAGCTTAGGGGGACAGGGGAAGGTGGACACCATATATTTT.

This chain joins TRBV5-6 and TRBJ1-5; no firm D call. The germline gives CDR1 SGHDT, CDR2 YYEEEE. V was cut by 0 bases and J by 5 bases, with 6 bases left in between. The CDR3 has 13 residues. The CDR3 DNA is TGTGCCAGCAGCTTGGGGAGGGATCAGCCCCAGCATTTT. Its protein product is CASSLGRDQPQHF.

The rearrangement uses TRBV18 and TRBJ2-7, with TRBD2 identical over 12 bases. Germline V gives CDR1 KGHSH, CDR2 LQKENI. The CDR3 consists of 15 residues. V gave up 3 bases and J gave up 5 bases; unmatched junction bases: 5. This CDR3 reads CASSPSTSGRDEQYF. CDR3 in DNA: TGTGCCAGCTCACCTTCGACTAGCGGGAGAGACGAGCAGTACTTC.

The chain combines TRBV18 with TRBJ1-5, with D possibly matching TRBD1 (5 bases). This CDR3 has 15 amino acids. V was trimmed by 6 bases and J by 6 bases, leaving 18 bases between them. Germline CDR1 reads KGHSH; CDR2 reads LQKENI. CDR3 in amino acids: CASSLGAGMAQPQHF. The CDR3 nucleotides are TGTGCCAGCTCCCTCGGGGCGGGGATGGCTCAGCCCCAGCATTTT.

The chain recombines TRBV4-2 with TRBJ2-3; TRBD2 matches 8 bases. The V gene's germline CDR1 is LGHNA and CDR2 YNFKEQ. The J segment lost 2 bases and the V segment lost 4 bases, leaving 5 bases of the junction unmatched. This CDR3 comprises 15 residues. The CDR3 loop reads CASSPRGLVTDTQYF. The CDR3 bases are TGTGCCAGCAGCCCCAGGGGACTAGTCACAGATACGCAGTATTTT.

The chain combines TRBV6-5 with TRBJ2-7, with D possibly TRBD1 on 6 matching bases. V dropped 5 bases and J dropped 0 bases, with 11 bases sitting between them. CDR1 and CDR2 (germline): MNHEY, SVGAGI. The CDR3 is made up of 14 amino acids. CDR3 sequence reads: CASSPRQDSYEQYF. CDR3 coding DNA: TGTGCCAGCAGTCCCCGACAGGACTCCTACGAGCAGTACTTC.

This chain connects TRBV19 to TRBJ2-2; D call uncertain. The V gene's germline CDR1 is LNHDA and CDR2 SQIVND (reference sequence). This CDR3 has 13 amino acids. Trimming shortened V by 1 base and J by 6 bases, and 6 bases separated the two germline ends. The CDR3: CASSIVSPGELFF. CDR3 sequence (DNA): TGTGCCAGTAGTATAGTCTCCCCCGGGGAGCTGTTTTTT.

The chain is built from TRBV15 and TRBJ2-2; D ambiguous. Deletions cut 1 base from V and 7 bases from J, with 16 bases between. CDR3 length: 16 residues. Germline V gene lookup returns CDR1 LNHNV and CDR2 YYDKDF (reference sequence). The CDR3 region has the DNA TGTGCCACCAGCAGAGCCCCAGGCTTGGTCGGCGGGGAGCTGTTTTTT. It yields the protein CATSRAPGLVGGELFF.

The chain joins TRBV7-2 to TRBJ2-1, with D unresolved. The CDR3 contains 14 residues. CDR1 and CDR2 from the germline V gene are SGHTA and FQGNSA. Trimming removed 2 bases from V and 4 bases from J, with 9 bases in between. CDR3 amino acids: CASSLPGFYNEQFF. CDR3 DNA sequence: TGTGCCAGCAGCTTACCCGGGTTTTACAATGAGCAGTTCTTC.

V gene TRBV4-2 combines with J gene TRBJ2-5, with 9 nucleotides matching TRBD2. V was pared by 1 base and J by 5 bases, with 8 bases of the junction left unmatched. CDR1 is LGHNA, CDR2 YNFKEQ, per germline. This CDR3 comprises 16 residues. In nucleotides, the CDR3 is TGTGCCAGCAGCCAAGTTACCGCGGGAGGGCGGGAGACCCAGTACTTC. Protein: CASSQVTAGGRETQYF.

CDR3 sequence: CASSLARGSGNTIYF. The DNA for the CDR3 is TGTGCCAGCAGCTTAGCCCGAGGCTCTGGAAACACCATATATTTT. The chain carries TRBV7-2 and TRBJ1-3, with D hard to call. CDR1 and CDR2 (germline): SGHTA, FQGNSA. V was pared by 0 bases and J by 0 bases, with 6 bases between. The CDR3 consists of 15 residues. Complete variable domain (other parts from reference TRBV7-2 and TRBJ1-3): GAGVSQSPSNKVTEKGKDVELRCDPISGHTALYWYRQSLGQGLEFLIYFQGNSAPDKSGLPSDRFSAERTGGSVSTLTIQRTQQEDSAVYLCASSLARGSGNTIYFGEGSWLTVV.

The J gene is TRBJ1-2, the V gene TRBV7-2; D is unclear. V was shortened by 2 bases and J by 6 bases, with 16 bases between the two germline ends. CDR1 is SGHTA, CDR2 FQGNSA, per germline. The CDR3 extends over 15 amino acids. The CDR3 sequence: CASSLLESGGDGYTF. The CDR3 nucleotides read TGTGCCAGCAGCTTATTGGAGTCCGGAGGCGATGGCTACACCTTC.

This sequence joins TRBV12-3 or TRBV12-4 and TRBJ1-2; D gene uncertain. Trimming removed 6 bases from V and 4 bases from J, with 12 bases in between. The CDR3 extends over 13 amino acids. The CDR3 DNA follows: TGTGCCAGCAGGGCACTGGGAGGCTATGGCTACACCTTC. Its translation is CASRALGGYGYTF.

The gene calls are TRBV6-5 and TRBJ2-3; 7 bases are shared with TRBD1. The CDR3 has 15 residues. Trimming cost V 10 bases and J 2 bases; bases outside gene matches: 12. Per the germline V gene, CDR1 is MNHEY and CDR2 is SVGAGI. The CDR3 DNA sequence: TGTGCCACCCGACCCGGACAGGCGATCACAGATACGCAGTATTTT. Amino acids: CATRPGQAITDTQYF.

J is TRBJ2-7 and V is TRBV25-1, with D possibly TRBD2 on 5 matching bases. V was cut by 6 bases and J by 6 bases, with 21 bases left in between. Germline V CDR1 and CDR2: MGHDK, SYGVNS. CDR3 size: 15 residues. The CDR3 here is CASSAVGAGLLEQYF. CDR3 coding DNA: TGTGCCAGCAGCGCCGTTGGTGCGGGTCTACTCGAGCAGTACTTC.

The chain combines TRBV28 with TRBJ1-3; 8 nucleotides match TRBD1. The CDR3 consists of 15 residues. Trimming cost V 4 bases and J 0 bases; bases outside gene matches: 2. Germline CDR1 is MDHEN and CDR2 is SYDVKM. The CDR3 loop is CASSWGQVSGNTIYF. As DNA, the CDR3 is TGTGCCAGCAGTTGGGGACAGGTCTCTGGAAACACCATATATTTT.